Presented here are 23 T cell receptor beta chains from one specimen sequenced in a study of blood T cell repertoires in COVID-19. Some clones are missing from TCRdb's copy, which holds only in-frame ones; the method was immunoSEQ multiplex PCR. The sample carries under 200,000 clones, over 75% recorded once. The sequenced sample was peripheral blood. These receptors all stem from a man aged 45 to 65 with acute or convalescent COVID-19.

The chain is built from TRBV5-1 and TRBJ2-7; D is possibly TRBD1 (6 bases). The germline V gene encodes CDR1 SGHRS and CDR2 YFSETQ. Trimming left V 5 bases short and J 3 bases short, with 15 bases between. This CDR3 has 14 amino acids. CDR3 region: CASRGTGNSYEQYF. CDR3 DNA sequence: TGCGCCAGCAGGGGTACAGGGAATAGCTACGAGCAGTACTTC.

This clone was counted a single time. This chain connects TRBV27 to TRBJ1-1; 7 nucleotides line up with TRBD1. The CDR3 is 16 residues long. Germline V gene sequence: CDR1 MNHEY, CDR2 SMNVEV (reference sequence). The junction had 11 bases not matched to a gene; V was cut back by 7 bases and J by 0 bases. The CDR3 protein is CASNQGTAKMNTEAFF. DNA of the CDR3: TGTGCCAGCAATCAGGGGACAGCCAAAATGAACACTGAAGCTTTCTTT.

The chain joins TRBV7-9 to TRBJ1-4, with 9 nucleotides matching TRBD1. CDR3 size: 15 residues. Trimming cost V 1 base and J 7 bases; bases outside gene matches: 4. The V gene's germline CDR1 is SEHNR and CDR2 FQNEAQ (reference sequence). Written as DNA, the CDR3 is TGTGCCAGCAGCTTAGGTGGACAGGGGAGTGAAAAACTGTTTTTT. Translation gives CASSLGGQGSEKLFF.

The chain combines TRBV6-2 or TRBV6-3 with TRBJ1-5; D not resolved. CDR3 length: 15 amino acids. In germline, CDR1 is MNHEY, CDR2 SVGEGT. The V end lost 6 bases, the J end lost 1 base, and 13 bases lay between the germline ends. CDR3 sequence reads: CASSRVWESNQPQHF. The DNA of the CDR3 is TGTGCCAGCAGCCGAGTGTGGGAGAGCAATCAGCCCCAGCATTTT.

The V call is TRBV7-9, the J call TRBJ2-3, with D possibly being TRBD1 (5 bases). This CDR3 comprises 15 residues. CDR1 is SEHNR and CDR2 is FQNEAQ in the germline V gene (reference sequence). V was pared by 2 bases and J by 0 bases, with 9 bases between. CDR3 protein: CASSLSRGSTDTQYF. CDR3 bases: TGTGCCAGCAGCTTAAGTAGGGGAAGCACAGATACGCAGTATTTT.

The J gene is TRBJ1-5, the V gene TRBV29-1, with D possibly matching TRBD1 (5 bases). CDR3 length equals 13 residues. CDR1 SQVTM and CDR2 ANQGSEA come from the germline V gene. Trimming took 6 bases from V and 0 from J, leaving 9 bases between them. The CDR3 sequence: CSVQANSNQPQHF. The CDR3 bases are TGCAGCGTACAGGCGAATAGCAATCAGCCCCAGCATTTT.

This chain uses TRBV28 with TRBJ2-5, with 10 positions matching TRBD2. Germline V CDR1 and CDR2: MDHEN, SYDVKM. Losses at the gene ends were 4 bases for V and 4 bases for J; bases not matched to a gene: 3. The CDR3 consists of 14 residues. This CDR3 reads CASSSTSGAETQYF. CDR3 sequence (DNA): TGTGCCAGCAGTTCCACTAGCGGGGCAGAGACCCAGTACTTC.

The chain couples TRBV4-3 to TRBJ1-2; a weak D match, TRBD1 (6 bases). The CDR3 length is 17 residues. Germline V gene lookup returns CDR1 LGHNA and CDR2 YSLEER. Trimming cost V 0 bases and J 7 bases, with 21 bases left between them. CDR3 residues: CASSQDSGKVTGRGYTF. As DNA, the CDR3 is TGCGCCAGCAGCCAAGATTCAGGAAAGGTGACAGGTCGTGGCTACACCTTC.

The chain employs TRBV13 and TRBJ2-1, with D possibly matching TRBD2 (6 bases). Germline assignment: CDR1 PRHDT and CDR2 FYEKMQ (reference sequence). This CDR3 spans 17 amino acids. The V and J ends lost 5 bases and 1 base respectively, with 18 bases between them. This chain's CDR3 is CASSNRDSGRSYNEQFF. The CDR3 nucleotides read TGTGCCAGCAGCAACCGGGACTCAGGACGGTCCTACAATGAGCAGTTCTTC.

The V and J genes are TRBV19 and TRBJ2-1; possible D gene TRBD1, 6 bases. This CDR3 region has 15 residues. With 5 bases removed from V and 5 bases from J, the gap between germline ends came to 16 bases. From germline, CDR1 is LNHDA and CDR2 SQIVND (reference sequence). CDR3 sequence: CASSLSGVINNEQFF. The CDR3, as DNA: TGTGCCAGTAGTCTTTCAGGGGTGATCAACAATGAGCAGTTCTTC.

The J gene is TRBJ2-1, the V gene TRBV6-1; D may be TRBD2 (6 bases). Germline CDR1 MNHNS, CDR2 SASEGT. V gave up 1 base and J gave up 0 bases, with 10 bases separating them. CDR3 size: 16 residues. The CDR3 DNA reads TGTGCCAGCAGTGAAGTGGTCGGGAGCTCCTACAATGAGCAGTTCTTC. It translates to CASSEVVGSSYNEQFF.

The J gene is TRBJ1-3, the V gene TRBV6-6, with TRBD1 as a possible D gene (5 bases). CDR3 length equals 15 residues. Deletions cut 2 bases from V and 0 bases from J, with 8 bases between. CDR1 is MNHNY and CDR2 is SVGAGI in the germline V gene (reference sequence). DNA for the CDR3: TGTGCCAGCAGTTACACAGGCGTCTCTGGAAACACCATATATTTT. It encodes CASSYTGVSGNTIYF.

This rearrangement joins TRBV5-1 to TRBJ2-1; D not certain. The germline gives CDR1 SGHRS, CDR2 YFSETQ. The CDR3 length is 12 residues. Trimming removed 4 bases at V and 8 bases at J, with 10 bases between. The CDR3: CASSLRADEQFF. The CDR3 DNA follows: TGCGCCAGCAGCCTTAGAGCTGATGAGCAGTTCTTC.

The rearrangement joins TRBV5-1 to TRBJ2-3; the D gene is possibly TRBD2 (6 bases). The CDR3 contains 15 residues. Looked up from germline, CDR1 is SGHRS and CDR2 is YFSETQ. V lost 2 bases, J lost 2 bases, and 12 bases lay in between. CDR3 sequence reads: CASSFYSGYTDTQYF. In DNA form, the CDR3 reads TGCGCCAGCAGCTTCTATAGCGGCTACACAGATACGCAGTATTTT.

The chain recombines TRBV27 with TRBJ2-1, with D uncertain. V lost 3 bases to trimming and J lost 5 bases, with 14 bases between them. This CDR3 is 15 amino acids long. CDR1 is MNHEY and CDR2 is SMNVEV in the germline V gene (reference sequence). The CDR3 here is CASSFRFTAHNEQFF. CDR3 nucleotide sequence: TGTGCCAGCAGTTTTCGTTTTACAGCTCACAATGAGCAGTTCTTC.

This chain joins TRBV6-5 and TRBJ1-2, with D unclear. The CDR3 covers 14 residues. From germline, CDR1 is MNHEY and CDR2 SVGAGI. With 0 bases removed from V and 1 base from J, the gap between germline ends came to 6 bases. CDR3 amino acids: CASSYSYDNYGYTF. The CDR3 DNA follows: TGTGCCAGCAGTTACTCCTACGATAACTATGGCTACACCTTC.

The chain couples TRBV5-4 to TRBJ1-1; D unclear. In germline, CDR1 is SGHNT, CDR2 YYREEE (reference sequence). The CDR3 covers 13 residues. V lost 5 bases and J lost 5, with 13 bases in between. CDR3 sequence (DNA): TGTGCCAGCAGTCTAGAGGAGGCAACTGAAGCTTTCTTT. As protein: CASSLEEATEAFF.

The V gene is TRBV18, the J gene TRBJ1-1; 8 nucleotides agree with TRBD1. The CDR3 is 16 residues long. V was pared by 5 bases and J by 6 bases, with 14 bases of the junction left unmatched. CDR1 and CDR2 from the germline V gene are KGHSH and LQKENI. CDR3 amino acids: CASSTGTGNRGPEAFF. CDR3 nucleotides: TGTGCCAGCTCAACCGGGACAGGAAACCGGGGGCCTGAAGCTTTCTTT.

V usage is TRBV6-4 and J usage is TRBJ2-1; 10 nucleotides align to TRBD2. This CDR3 region has 16 residues. Germline V gene sequence: CDR1 MRHNA, CDR2 SNTAGT. With V trimmed by 0 bases and J by 7 bases, 6 bases remained unmatched. CDR3 protein: CASSDSAGGPWNEQFF. For the CDR3, the DNA is TGTGCCAGCAGTGACTCAGCGGGAGGGCCATGGAATGAGCAGTTCTTC.

V gene TRBV6-5 combines with J gene TRBJ2-7, with D perhaps TRBD2 (6 bases). The V gene's germline CDR1 is MNHEY and CDR2 SVGAGI. This CDR3 spans 15 amino acids. The V and J ends lost 0 bases and 4 bases respectively, with 13 bases between them. CDR3 sequence: CASSYSEVGGYEQYF. The CDR3 region has the DNA TGTGCCAGCAGTTACTCGGAGGTGGGGGGATACGAGCAGTACTTC.

The rearrangement joins TRBV5-6 to TRBJ2-5; D gene ambiguous. Trimming stripped 0 bases from V and 5 bases from J, with 11 bases between. Germline CDR1 is SGHDT and CDR2 is YYEEEE. The CDR3 sequence is 14 residues long. The DNA of the CDR3 is TGTGCCAGCAGCTTGGCGGCGGCGGAGGAGACCCAGTACTTC. Amino acid sequence: CASSLAAAEETQYF.

The chain recombines TRBV6-5 with TRBJ2-7; D possibly corresponds to TRBD1 (6 bases). Germline V gene data show CDR1 as MNHEY and CDR2 as SVGAGI. The CDR3 is 14 amino acids. Deletions cut 4 bases from V and 3 bases from J, with 13 bases between. The CDR3 DNA sequence: TGTGCCAGCAGTTTGTACAGGGAAGGCTACGAGCAGTACGTC. The encoded protein is CASSLYREGYEQYV.

The chain joins TRBV28 to TRBJ1-4; TRBD1 aligns across 9 bases. V shed 9 bases and J 8 bases; nucleotides not matched to a gene: 7. CDR1 is MDHEN, CDR2 SYDVKM, per germline. There are 13 residues in the CDR3. CDR3 sequence: CASQTGGEEKLFF. DNA for the CDR3: TGTGCCAGTCAGACAGGGGGTGAGGAAAAACTGTTTTTT. The entire variable domain, with the rest obtained from reference TRBV28 and TRBJ1-4, is as follows: DVKVTQSSRYLVKRTGEKVFLECVQDMDHENMFWYRQDPGLGLRLIYFSYDVKMKEKGDIPEGYSVSREKKERFSLILESASTNQTSMYLCASQTGGEEKLFFGSGTQLSVL.